The sequence of this TCR beta chain was determined in a study of post-analysis software for immune sequencing data. General study points: There were about 5 TRBV segments more frequent in patients than controls, and TRBV5-6, TRBV5-1 and TRBV20-1 were among them.

CDR1 SQVTM and CDR2 ANQGSEA come from the germline V gene. The CDR3 is 16 residues long. V trimming: 2 bases; J trimming: 8 bases; junction bases outside the gene matches: 13. This clonotype was observed a handful of times. Its antigen is currently unknown. Researchers reported that TCR beta cDNA libraries carried unique molecular identifiers. TCRdb re-called the PCR reads through MiXCR, storing one row per CDR3 protein. The sample yields over 150,000 distinct CDR3 sequences, around 30% seen once. The chain is built from TRBV29-1 and TRBJ2-2; the match to TRBD1 covers 8 bases. This clonotype originated in a girl aged 10-17 years with multiple sclerosis. The specimen sequenced was blood. In DNA form, the CDR3 reads TGCAGCGTTGAATCGTTCGGACAGGGAGGTTGGGGGGAGCTGTTTTTT. Protein product: CSVESFGQGGWGELFF.